This T cell receptor (beta chain) is drawn from a study of blood T cell repertoires in COVID-19. Overall study context: Specimens from acute and convalescent COVID-19 originated in the United States, Italy and Spain.

The assay was immunoSEQ multiplex PCR, and TCRdb's table has in-frame clones only and misses some. The sample lists over 150,000 clones; about 83% were seen once. Trimming removed 3 bases from V and 6 bases from J, with 6 bases in between. Looked up from germline, CDR1 is SGDLS and CDR2 is YYNGEE. This CDR3 has 11 residues. The sequence derives from a woman under 30 who had recovered from COVID-19. Sequencing was performed on peripheral blood. The J gene is TRBJ1-2, the V gene TRBV9; perhaps TRBD1 as D (6 bases). The CDR3: CASSAGDGYTF. DNA for the CDR3: TGTGCCAGCAGCGCAGGGGATGGCTACACCTTC.